The T cell receptor beta chain described here comes from a study of T cells after yellow fever vaccination. Background on the study: Those fractions that held only low numbers of cells were prepared using the SMART-Seq v4 Ultra Low Input RNA kit.

This CDR3 has 13 residues. V lost 1 base, J lost 5 bases, and 8 bases lay in between. A process of 5'RACE template switching, which added a universal primer site and UMIs, was used to make TCR cDNA. TCRdb itself ran the 5' RACE reads through MiXCR, one entry per CDR3 protein. The sample lists about 69,000 distinct CDR3 sequences; 5.5% to 7.5% were seen once. This clonotype was observed at least ten times. The input for sequencing was CD4+ T cells sorted from PBMCs, taken about 2 weeks after the first yellow fever vaccination. The J gene is TRBJ1-2, the V gene TRBV12-3 or TRBV12-4; D gene uncertain. This receptor was taken from a man aged 18-30 years who received the YFV17D yellow fever vaccine. The CDR3 is CASSLVHLYGYTF. The CDR3 bases are TGTGCCAGCAGTTTAGTGCACCTTTATGGCTACACCTTC.